This T cell receptor beta chain emerged from a study of CD8+CD57+ T cells in acquired aplastic anemia. Genomic DNA was employed as the template in profiling TCR beta VDJ and CDR3. TCRdb re-analysed the reads in MiXCR, keeping a single row per CDR3 protein. The repertoire holds 200,000 or so distinct CDR3 sequences, with around 66% as singletons. Germline CDR1 and CDR2: SNHLY and FYNNEI. V shed 5 bases and J shed 0 bases, with 5 bases lying between them. The CDR3 spans 12 residues. The sequenced material came from sorted CD4+, CD8+, or CD8+CD57+ T cells (not recorded which) from PBMCs. V and J are TRBV2 and TRBJ2-7; D unclear. The source is a human donor with severe aplastic anemia or a healthy control (not recorded which). The CDR3 region is CASSRLSYEQYF. The DNA of the CDR3 is TGTGCCAGCAGTCGCCTCTCCTACGAGCAGTACTTC.